The sequence of this T cell receptor beta chain was determined in a study of blood T cell repertoires in COVID-19. V lost 2 bases, J lost 0 bases, and 9 bases stayed unmatched. The CDR3 spans 18 residues. The V gene's germline CDR1 is MNHEY and CDR2 SVGEGT. Source study methods: Amplification from reference gene primers served as the basis for estimated nucleated cell counts. The table came from immunoSEQ multiplex PCR; TCRdb's copy has only in-frame clones and leaves some out. V, J and clone size derive from that table, while D and trimming were established from the DNA sequence. In the table there are fewer than 45,000 clones, 88% of which are singletons.

The chain recombines TRBV6-2 or TRBV6-3 with TRBJ2-1, with TRBD2 identical over 8 bases. The receptor was isolated from a human donor in a cohort sampled during active COVID-19. The sample was peripheral blood. DNA of the CDR3: TGTGCCAGCAGTTACCGCCAGCGGGGGCCGAGCTCCTACAATGAGCAGTTCTTC. It encodes CASSYRQRGPSSYNEQFF.